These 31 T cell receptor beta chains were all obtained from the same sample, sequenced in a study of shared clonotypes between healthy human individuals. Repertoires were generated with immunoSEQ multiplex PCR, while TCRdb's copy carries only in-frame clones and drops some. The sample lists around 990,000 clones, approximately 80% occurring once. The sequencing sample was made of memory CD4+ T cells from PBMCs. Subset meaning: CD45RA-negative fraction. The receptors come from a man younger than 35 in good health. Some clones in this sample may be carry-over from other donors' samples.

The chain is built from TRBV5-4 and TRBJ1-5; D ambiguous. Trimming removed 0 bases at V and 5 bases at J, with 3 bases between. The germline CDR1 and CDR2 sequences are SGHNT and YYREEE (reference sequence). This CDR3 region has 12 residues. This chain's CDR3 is CASSLGDQPQHF. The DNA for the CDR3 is TGTGCCAGCAGCTTGGGGGATCAGCCCCAGCATTTT.

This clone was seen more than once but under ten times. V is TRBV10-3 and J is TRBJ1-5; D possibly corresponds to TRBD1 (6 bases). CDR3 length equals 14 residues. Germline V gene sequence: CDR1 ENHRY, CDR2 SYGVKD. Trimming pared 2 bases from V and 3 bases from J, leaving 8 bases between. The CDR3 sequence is CAISENRDNQPQHF. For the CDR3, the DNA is TGTGCCATCAGTGAGAACAGGGACAATCAGCCCCAGCATTTT.

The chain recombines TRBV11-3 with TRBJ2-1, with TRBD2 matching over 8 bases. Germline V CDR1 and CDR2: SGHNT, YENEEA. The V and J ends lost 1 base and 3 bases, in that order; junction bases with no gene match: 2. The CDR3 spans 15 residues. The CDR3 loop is CASSLGRGDYNEQFF. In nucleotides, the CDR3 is TGTGCCAGCAGCTTAGGGCGGGGGGACTACAATGAGCAGTTCTTC.

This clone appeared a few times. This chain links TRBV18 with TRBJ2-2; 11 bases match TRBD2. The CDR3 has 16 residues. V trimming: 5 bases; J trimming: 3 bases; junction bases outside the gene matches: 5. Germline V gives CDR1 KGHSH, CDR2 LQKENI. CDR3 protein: CASSVVLAGDTGELFF. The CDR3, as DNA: TGTGCCAGCTCAGTCGTACTAGCGGGAGACACCGGGGAGCTGTTTTTT. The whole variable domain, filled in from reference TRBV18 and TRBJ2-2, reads NAGVMQNPRHLVRRRGQEARLRCSPMKGHSHVYWYRQLPEEGLKFMVYLQKENIIDESGMPKERFSAEFPKEGPSILRIQQVVRGDSAAYFCASSVVLAGDTGELFFGEGSRLTVL.

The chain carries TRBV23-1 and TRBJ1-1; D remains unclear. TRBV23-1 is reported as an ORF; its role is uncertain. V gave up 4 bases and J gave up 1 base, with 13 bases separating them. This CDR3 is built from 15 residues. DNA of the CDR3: TGCGCCAGCAGTCTTAGGAGTCCGACGAACACTGAAGCTTTCTTT. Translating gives CASSLRSPTNTEAFF.

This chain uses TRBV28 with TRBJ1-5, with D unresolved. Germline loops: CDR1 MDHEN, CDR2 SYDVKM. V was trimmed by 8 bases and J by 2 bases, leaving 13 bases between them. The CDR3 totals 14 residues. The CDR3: CASYSRWGNQPQHF. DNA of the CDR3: TGTGCCAGCTACTCACGGTGGGGCAATCAGCCCCAGCATTTT.

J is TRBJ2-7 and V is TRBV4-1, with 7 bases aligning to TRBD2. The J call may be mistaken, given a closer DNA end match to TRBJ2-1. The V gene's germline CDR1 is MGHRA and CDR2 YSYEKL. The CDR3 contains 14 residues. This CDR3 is CASGLLGLGNEQFF. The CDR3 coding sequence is TGCGCCAGCGGACTACTAGGACTAGGCAACGAGCAGTTCTTC.

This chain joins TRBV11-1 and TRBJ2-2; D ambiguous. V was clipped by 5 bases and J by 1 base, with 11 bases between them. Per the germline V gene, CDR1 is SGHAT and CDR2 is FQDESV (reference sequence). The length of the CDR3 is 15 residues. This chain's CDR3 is CASSTHSRNTGELFF. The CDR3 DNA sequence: TGTGCCAGCAGCACCCATAGTCGGAACACCGGGGAGCTGTTTTTT.

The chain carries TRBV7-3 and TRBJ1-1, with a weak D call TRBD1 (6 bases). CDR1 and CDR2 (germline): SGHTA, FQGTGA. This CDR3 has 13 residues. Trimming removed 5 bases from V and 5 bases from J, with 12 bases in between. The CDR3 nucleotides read TGTGCCAGCAGCCAAGGACAGACGACTGAAGCTTTCTTT. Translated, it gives CASSQGQTTEAFF. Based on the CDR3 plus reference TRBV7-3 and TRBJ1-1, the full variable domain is GAGVSQTPSNKVTEKGKYVELRCDPISGHTALYWYRQSLGQGPEFLIYFQGTGAADDSGLPNDRFFAVRPEGSVSTLKIQRTERGDSAVYLCASSQGQTTEAFFGQGTRLTVV.

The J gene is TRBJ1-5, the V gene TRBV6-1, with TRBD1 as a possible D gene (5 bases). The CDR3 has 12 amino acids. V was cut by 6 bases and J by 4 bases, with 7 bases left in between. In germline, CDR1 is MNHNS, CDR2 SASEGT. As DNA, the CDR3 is TGTGCCAGCAGGACAGCTAATCAGCCCCAGCATTTT. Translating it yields CASRTANQPQHF.

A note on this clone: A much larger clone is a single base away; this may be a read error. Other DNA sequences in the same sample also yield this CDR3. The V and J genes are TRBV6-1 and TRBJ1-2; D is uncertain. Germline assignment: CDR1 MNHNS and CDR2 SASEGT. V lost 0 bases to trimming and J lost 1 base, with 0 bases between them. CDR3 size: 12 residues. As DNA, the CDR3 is TGTGCCAGCAGTGAAGCTAACTATGGCTACACCTTC. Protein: CASSEANYGYTF.

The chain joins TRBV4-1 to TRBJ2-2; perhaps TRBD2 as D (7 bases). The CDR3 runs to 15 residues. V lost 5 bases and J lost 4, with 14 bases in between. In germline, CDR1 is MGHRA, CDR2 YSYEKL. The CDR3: CASSGIGGRTGELFF. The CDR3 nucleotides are TGCGCCAGCAGCGGGATCGGGGGGCGCACCGGGGAGCTGTTTTTT.

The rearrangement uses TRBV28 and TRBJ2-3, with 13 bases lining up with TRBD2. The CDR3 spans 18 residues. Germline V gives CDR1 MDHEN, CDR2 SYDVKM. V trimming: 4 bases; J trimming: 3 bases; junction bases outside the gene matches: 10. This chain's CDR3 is CASSSPPGLAGYTDTQYF. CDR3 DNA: TGTGCCAGCAGTTCCCCGCCGGGACTAGCGGGATATACAGATACGCAGTATTTT.

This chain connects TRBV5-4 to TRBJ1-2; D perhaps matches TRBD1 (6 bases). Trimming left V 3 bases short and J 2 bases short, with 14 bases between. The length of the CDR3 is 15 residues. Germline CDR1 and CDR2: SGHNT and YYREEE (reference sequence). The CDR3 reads CASSSGGWANYGYTF. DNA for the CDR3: TGTGCCAGCAGCTCGGGGGGCTGGGCCAACTATGGCTACACCTTC.

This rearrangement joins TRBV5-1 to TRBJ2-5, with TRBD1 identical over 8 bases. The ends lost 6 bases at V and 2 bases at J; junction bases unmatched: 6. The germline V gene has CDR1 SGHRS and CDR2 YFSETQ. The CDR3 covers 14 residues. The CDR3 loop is CASKPGQVQETQYF. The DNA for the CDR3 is TGCGCCAGCAAACCGGGACAGGTTCAAGAGACCCAGTACTTC. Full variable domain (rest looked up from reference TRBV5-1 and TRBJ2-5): KAGVTQTPRYLIKTRGQQVTLSCSPISGHRSVSWYQQTPGQGLQFLFEYFSETQRNKGNFPGRFSGRQFSNSRSEMNVSTLELGDSALYLCASKPGQVQETQYFGPGTRLLVL.

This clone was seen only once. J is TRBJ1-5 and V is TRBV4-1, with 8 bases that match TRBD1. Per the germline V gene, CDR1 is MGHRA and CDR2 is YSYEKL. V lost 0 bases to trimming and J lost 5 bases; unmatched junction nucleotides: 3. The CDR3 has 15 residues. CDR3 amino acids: CASSQDGQGYQPQHF. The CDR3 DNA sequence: TGCGCCAGCAGCCAAGACGGACAGGGTTATCAGCCCCAGCATTTT.

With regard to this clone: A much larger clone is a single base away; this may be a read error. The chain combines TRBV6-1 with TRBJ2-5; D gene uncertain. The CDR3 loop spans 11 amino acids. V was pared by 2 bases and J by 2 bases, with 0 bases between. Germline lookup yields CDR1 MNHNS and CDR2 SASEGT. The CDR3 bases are TGTGCCAGCAGTGAACAAGAGACCCAGTACTTC. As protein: CASSEQETQYF.

CDR3 DNA: TGTGCCAGCTCACCAATGGAGAACACTGAAGCTTTCTTT. This gives the protein CASSPMENTEAFF. V is TRBV18 and J is TRBJ1-1, with no clear D. The V end lost 2 bases, the J end lost 1 base, and 5 bases lay between the germline ends. Germline V gene lookup returns CDR1 KGHSH and CDR2 LQKENI. The CDR3 is made up of 13 amino acids.

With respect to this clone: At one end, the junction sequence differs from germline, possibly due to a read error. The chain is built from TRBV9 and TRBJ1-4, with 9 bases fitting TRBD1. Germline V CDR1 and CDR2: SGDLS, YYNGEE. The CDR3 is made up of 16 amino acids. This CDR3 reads CASSPFPPGQGEKLFF. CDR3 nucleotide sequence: TGTGCCAGCAGCCCGTTCCCTCCGGGACAGGGAGAAAAGCTGTTTTTT.

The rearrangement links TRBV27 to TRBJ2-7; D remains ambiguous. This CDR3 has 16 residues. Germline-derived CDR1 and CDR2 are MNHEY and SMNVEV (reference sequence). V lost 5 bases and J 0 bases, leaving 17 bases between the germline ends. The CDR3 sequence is CASSLIRLISSYEQYF. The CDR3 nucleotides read TGTGCCAGCAGTCTTATTCGACTGATTAGCTCCTACGAGCAGTACTTC.

CDR3 sequence: CASSLVSSGSNEQYF. The CDR3 DNA follows: TGCGCCAGCAGCTTGGTGTCTAGCGGGAGTAATGAGCAGTACTTC. The chain employs TRBV5-1 and TRBJ2-7; TRBD2 matches at 10 bases. Trimming at V came to 0 bases and at J to 7 bases, leaving 7 bases not matched to a gene. The CDR3 has 15 residues. From germline, CDR1 is SGHRS and CDR2 YFSETQ. Filled out from reference TRBV5-1 and TRBJ2-7, the complete variable domain reads KAGVTQTPRYLIKTRGQQVTLSCSPISGHRSVSWYQQTPGQGLQFLFEYFSETQRNKGNFPGRFSGRQFSNSRSEMNVSTLELGDSALYLCASSLVSSGSNEQYFGPGTRLTVT.

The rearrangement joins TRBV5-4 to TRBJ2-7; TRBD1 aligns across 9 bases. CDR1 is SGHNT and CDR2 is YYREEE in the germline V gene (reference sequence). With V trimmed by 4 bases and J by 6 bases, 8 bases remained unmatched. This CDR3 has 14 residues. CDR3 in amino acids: CASSKQGALVEQYF. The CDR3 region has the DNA TGTGCCAGCAGCAAACAGGGGGCTCTGGTCGAGCAGTACTTC.

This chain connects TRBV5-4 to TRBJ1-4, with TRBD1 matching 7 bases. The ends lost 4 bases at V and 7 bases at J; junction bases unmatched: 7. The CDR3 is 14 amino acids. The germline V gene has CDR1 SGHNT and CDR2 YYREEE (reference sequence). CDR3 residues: CASSDREGGEKLFF. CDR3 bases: TGTGCCAGCAGCGACAGGGAAGGTGGTGAAAAACTGTTTTTT. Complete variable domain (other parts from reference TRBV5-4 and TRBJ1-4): ETGVTQSPTHLIKTRGQQVTLRCSSQSGHNTVSWYQQALGQGPQFIFQYYREEENGRGNFPPRFSGLQFPNYSSELNVNALELDDSALYLCASSDREGGEKLFFGSGTQLSVL.

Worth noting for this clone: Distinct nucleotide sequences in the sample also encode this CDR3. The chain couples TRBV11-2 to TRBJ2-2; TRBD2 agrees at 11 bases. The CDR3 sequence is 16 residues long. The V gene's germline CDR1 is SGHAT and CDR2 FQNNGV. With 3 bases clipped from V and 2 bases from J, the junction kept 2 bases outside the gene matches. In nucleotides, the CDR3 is TGTGCCAGCAGCTTCACTAGCGGGAGTAACACCGGGGAGCTGTTTTTT. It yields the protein CASSFTSGSNTGELFF.

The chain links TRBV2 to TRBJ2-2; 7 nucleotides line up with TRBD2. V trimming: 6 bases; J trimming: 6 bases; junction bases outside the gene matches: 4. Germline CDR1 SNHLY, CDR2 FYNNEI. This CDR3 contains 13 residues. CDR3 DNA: TGTGCCAGCAGCCGGGAGGTGGCCGGGGAGCTGTTTTTT. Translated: CASSREVAGELFF.

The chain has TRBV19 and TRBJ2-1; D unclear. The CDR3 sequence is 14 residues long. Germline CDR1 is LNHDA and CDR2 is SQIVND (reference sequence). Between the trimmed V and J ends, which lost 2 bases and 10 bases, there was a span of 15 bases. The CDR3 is CASSIRTMLNEQFF. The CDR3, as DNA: TGTGCCAGTAGTATAAGAACTATGCTAAACGAGCAGTTCTTC.

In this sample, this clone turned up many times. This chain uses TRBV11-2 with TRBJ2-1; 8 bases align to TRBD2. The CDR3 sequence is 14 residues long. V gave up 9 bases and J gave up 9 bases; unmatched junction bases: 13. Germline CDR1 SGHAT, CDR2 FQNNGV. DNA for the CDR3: TGTGCCAGTAGATCCGGGACTAGTTTAAGTGAGCAGTTCTTC. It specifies CASRSGTSLSEQFF.

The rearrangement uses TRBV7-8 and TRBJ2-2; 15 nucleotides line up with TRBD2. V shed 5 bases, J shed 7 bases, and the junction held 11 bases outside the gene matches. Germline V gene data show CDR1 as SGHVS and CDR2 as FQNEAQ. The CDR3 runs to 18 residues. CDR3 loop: CASSPTRTSGRAGGELFF. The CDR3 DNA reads TGTGCCAGCAGCCCCACCCGGACTAGCGGGAGGGCCGGCGGGGAGCTGTTTTTT.

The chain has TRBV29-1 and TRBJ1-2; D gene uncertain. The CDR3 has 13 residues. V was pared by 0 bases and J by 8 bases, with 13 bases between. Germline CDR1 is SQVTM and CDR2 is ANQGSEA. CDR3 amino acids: CSVEESVSSGYTF. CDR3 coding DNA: TGCAGCGTTGAAGAATCCGTGTCTTCGGGCTACACCTTC.

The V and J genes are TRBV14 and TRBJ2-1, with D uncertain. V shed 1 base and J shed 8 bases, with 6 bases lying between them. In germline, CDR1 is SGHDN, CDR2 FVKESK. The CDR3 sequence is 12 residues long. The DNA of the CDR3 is TGTGCCAGCAGCCAAGTCCCCCATGAGCAGTTCTTC. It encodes CASSQVPHEQFF.

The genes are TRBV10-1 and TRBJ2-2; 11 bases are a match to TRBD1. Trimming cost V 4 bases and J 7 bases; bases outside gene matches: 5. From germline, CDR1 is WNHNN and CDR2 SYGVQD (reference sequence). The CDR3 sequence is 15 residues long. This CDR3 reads CASSAGTGGNGELFF. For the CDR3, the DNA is TGCGCCAGCAGTGCAGGGACAGGGGGAAACGGGGAGCTGTTTTTT.